Below are 17 T cell receptor beta chains sequenced from a single sample in a study of cytomegalovirus exposure and HLA in healthy donors. Vbeta (60) and Jbeta (13) primers were used in the PCR. The data were produced by immunoSEQ multiplex PCR, yet TCRdb's version contains in-frame clones alone and is incomplete. The sample shows some 150,000 clones, 65% to 85% of them seen only once. Sequencing was performed on PBMCs. The receptors were sampled from a woman between 18 and 30 years old in good health and CMV-seronegative.

This chain joins TRBV19 and TRBJ1-6; 12 bases fit TRBD1. The CDR3 is 17 amino acids. Germline CDR1 and CDR2: LNHDA and SQIVND (reference sequence). With V trimmed by 3 bases and J by 9 bases, 9 bases remained unmatched. The CDR3 nucleotides read TGTGCCAGTAGTATTGGGACAGGGGGCGCGGGGGTTTCACCCCTCCACTTT. This sequence encodes CASSIGTGGAGVSPLHF.

J is TRBJ1-1 and V is TRBV13, with TRBD1 as a possible D gene (6 bases). Trimming shortened V by 5 bases and J by 1 base, and 14 bases separated the two germline ends. The CDR3 runs 15 residues. CDR1 PRHDT and CDR2 FYEKMQ come from the germline V gene (reference sequence). The CDR3 loop reads CASSQSRQANTEAFF. The CDR3 DNA reads as TGTGCCAGCAGCCAAAGTAGACAGGCGAACACTGAAGCTTTCTTT.

The chain joins TRBV5-1 to TRBJ2-5, with 7 bases matching TRBD1. V lost 3 bases, J lost 5 bases, and 7 bases stayed unmatched. Per germline, CDR1 SGHRS and CDR2 YFSETQ. CDR3 length equals 14 residues. This chain's CDR3 is CASSYTGAGETQYF. The CDR3 nucleotides are TGCGCCAGCAGCTATACAGGGGCAGGGGAGACCCAGTACTTC.

Of note for this clone: Its ends do not fully match the called genes, so a read error is possible. The chain uses TRBV20-1 and TRBJ2-3; tentative D call: TRBD2 (5 bases). The CDR3 length is 11 residues. Per the germline V gene, CDR1 is DFQATT and CDR2 is SNEGSKA (reference sequence). The CDR3 coding sequence is TGCAGTGCTAGAGATCCCGATCAGACGGGATTT. Its protein is CSARDPDQTGF.

This chain links TRBV29-1 with TRBJ2-7, with TRBD2 as a possible D gene (5 bases). Germline CDR1 and CDR2: SQVTM and ANQGSEA. Trimming cost V 7 bases and J 2 bases, with 12 bases left between them. The length of the CDR3 is 12 residues. The CDR3: CSGGSAPYEQYF. The CDR3 DNA reads TGCAGCGGAGGGTCCGCTCCCTACGAGCAGTACTTC.

The chain combines TRBV30 with TRBJ1-1, with a possible D match to TRBD1 (6 bases). CDR1 is GTSNPN, CDR2 SVGIG, per germline (reference sequence). This CDR3 comprises 12 residues. V dropped 8 bases and J dropped 3 bases, with 13 bases sitting between them. CDR3 sequence reads: CAGGRPHTEAFF. For the CDR3, the DNA is TGTGCCGGGGGCAGGCCCCACACTGAAGCTTTCTTT.

The genes are TRBV6-6 and TRBJ1-5; 7 nucleotides match TRBD1. Unmatched junction bases numbered 4, after V lost 7 bases and J lost 4 bases. The germline gives CDR1 MNHNY, CDR2 SVGAGI (reference sequence). The CDR3 covers 13 residues. DNA for the CDR3: TGTGCCAGCACCATACAGGGGAATCAGCCCCAGCATTTT. Protein product: CASTIQGNQPQHF.

This rearrangement joins TRBV5-6 to TRBJ1-2, with D maybe TRBD1 (5 bases). Looked up from germline, CDR1 is SGHDT and CDR2 is YYEEEE. V lost 0 bases and J lost 2, with 11 bases in between. The CDR3 length is 15 residues. The CDR3 DNA is TGTGCCAGCAGCTTGGTCGGGAGGGGAAACTATGGCTACACCTTC. It yields the protein CASSLVGRGNYGYTF.

This chain joins TRBV18 and TRBJ1-4, with D uncertain. Germline V gives CDR1 KGHSH, CDR2 LQKENI. The CDR3 totals 14 residues. Between the trimmed V and J ends, which lost 3 bases and 5 bases, there was a span of 10 bases. CDR3 coding DNA: TGTGCCAGCTCACCTCCTAGCCCAAATGAAAAACTGTTTTTT. Protein sequence: CASSPPSPNEKLFF.

The V gene is TRBV10-3, the J gene TRBJ1-2, with 7 bases that match TRBD1. Germline V gives CDR1 ENHRY, CDR2 SYGVKD. This CDR3 comprises 14 residues. The trim removed 6 bases at V and 2 bases at J, leaving 6 bases unmatched. DNA of the CDR3: TGTGCCATCAGCCGGGACAGTACCAACTATGGCTACACCTTC. The encoded protein is CAISRDSTNYGYTF.

V is TRBV6-1 and J is TRBJ2-7, with a possible D match to TRBD2 (7 bases). Germline assignment: CDR1 MNHNS and CDR2 SASEGT. The CDR3 covers 14 residues. Trimming removed 6 bases from V and 3 bases from J, with 15 bases in between. The CDR3 DNA is TGTGCCAGCAGGAGGGGGGGCAGAGTCTACGAGCAGTACTTC. Its protein is CASRRGGRVYEQYF.

The V and J genes are TRBV28 and TRBJ1-1; possible D gene TRBD1, 5 bases. Trimming stripped 2 bases from V and 4 bases from J, with 14 bases between. Germline V gene lookup returns CDR1 MDHEN and CDR2 SYDVKM. The CDR3 runs to 15 residues. This chain's CDR3 is CASSLIRGFGTEAFF. The CDR3 bases are TGTGCCAGCAGTTTAATAAGGGGTTTCGGCACTGAAGCTTTCTTT.

J is TRBJ1-6 and V is TRBV28, with 7 bases that match TRBD1. The CDR3 contains 14 residues. Germline CDR1 and CDR2: MDHEN and SYDVKM. After removal of 6 bases from V and 7 bases from J, the junction contained 6 bases not matched to a gene. The CDR3 protein is CASRPGQSNSPLHF. In nucleotides, the CDR3 is TGTGCCAGCAGACCGGGACAGTCCAATTCACCCCTCCACTTT.

This clone was counted a few times. V gene TRBV6-1 combines with J gene TRBJ1-5; 7 nucleotides align to TRBD1. The junction had 5 bases not matched to a gene; V was cut back by 5 bases and J by 4 bases. Per the germline V gene, CDR1 is MNHNS and CDR2 is SASEGT. The CDR3 totals 14 residues. The CDR3 here is CASSQQGSNQPQHF. The CDR3 coding sequence is TGTGCCAGCAGTCAACAGGGGTCGAATCAGCCCCAGCATTTT.

The chain carries TRBV30 and TRBJ1-1; possibly TRBD1 for D (5 bases). Germline loops: CDR1 GTSNPN, CDR2 SVGIG (reference sequence). The CDR3 has 13 amino acids. The V gene lost 5 bases and the J gene lost 5 bases, with 15 bases spanning the gap. The CDR3 DNA sequence: TGTGCCTGGGACCCCTCAGGGTTTACTGAAGCTTTCTTT. Its translation is CAWDPSGFTEAFF.

This chain links TRBV5-4 with TRBJ2-7; TRBD1 might be the D (5 bases). This CDR3 contains 16 residues. The germline CDR1 and CDR2 sequences are SGHNT and YYREEE (reference sequence). V was cut by 0 bases and J by 1 base, with 14 bases left in between. The CDR3 nucleotides are TGTGCCAGCAGCTTGGGATCGGCAGGGATTTCCTACGAGCAGTACTTC. Protein sequence: CASSLGSAGISYEQYF.

The V and J genes are TRBV10-3 and TRBJ1-1; 8 bases fit TRBD1. The CDR3 consists of 16 residues. CDR1 is ENHRY, CDR2 SYGVKD, per germline. Germline trimming cut 10 bases from V and 2 bases from J; bases unmatched to any gene: 15. The CDR3 nucleotides are TGTGCCACTCGGAAGACGCAGGGGGCCGGAAACACTGAAGCTTTCTTT. This sequence encodes CATRKTQGAGNTEAFF.